The present T cell receptor (beta chain) was sequenced within a study of blood T cell repertoires in COVID-19. Study context: Samples taken during acute and convalescent COVID-19 were collected in the United States, Italy and Spain. The cDNA or gDNA used as material had been derived from T cells, B-cell-depleted T cells, or PBMCs.

Germline values: CDR1 SGHTA, CDR2 FQGTGA. The CDR3 is 14 amino acids. V lost 4 bases and J lost 10; bases outside the gene matches: 6. Original handling: Scientists estimated how many nucleated cells there were by amplifying reference gene primers. TCRdb's copy holds only in-frame clones and misses some; the assay was immunoSEQ multiplex PCR. That table gives V, J and clone size, and the DNA gave D and trimming. The top ten clones hold about a fifth of a sample with roughly 170,000 clones, 70% to 90% of them seen once. The sequenced material came from peripheral blood. The chain joins TRBV7-3 to TRBJ1-6; TRBD1 aligns across 8 bases. This clonotype was obtained from a man aged 65-85 years with active or convalescent COVID-19. CDR3 loop: CASSSGGALSPLHF. Written as DNA, the CDR3 is TGTGCCAGCAGCTCAGGGGGCGCATTGTCACCCCTCCACTTT.